A selection of T cell receptor beta chains follows, all from one sample in a study of a mutant IDH1 vaccine in newly diagnosed glioma. Their cognate antigens are unknown. Only in-frame clones appear in the TCRdb table, and some are missing; sequencing was by immunoSEQ multiplex PCR. The sample holds about 55,000 clones, under 90% seen once. Material: PBMCs, obtained from a glioma patient whose treatment included an IDH1 peptide vaccine. These receptors originate from a woman between 18 and 29 years old with glioma. CDR3s include the opening cysteine and the closing phenylalanine or tryptophan. D genes are given only for firm matches. Only part of the rows carry a size: once, few, many, or a class if the clone is expanded.

D gene | J gene | V gene | CDR3 length | clone size | CDR3 DNA | CDR3 protein
- | TRBJ2-7 | TRBV5-1 | 14 | - | TGCGCCAGCACTATGACAGGGACTACCTACGAGCAGTACTTC | CASTMTGTTYEQYF
- | TRBJ2-3 | TRBV5-1 | 13 | once | TGCGCCAGCAGCTTAGAGTTCACAGATACGCAGTATTTT | CASSLEFTDTQYF
- | TRBJ2-3 | TRBV4-2 | 15 | - | TGTGCCAGCAGTCCTGTTGGGGTGGTCACAGATACGCAGTATTTT | CASSPVGVVTDTQYF
- | TRBJ2-2 | TRBV6-5 | 14 | - | TGTGCCAGCGAGCGGGCGCTGAACACCGGGGAGCTGTTTTTT | CASERALNTGELFF
TRBD1 | TRBJ1-1 | TRBV9 | 16 | - | TGTGCCAGCAGCGCTTGGGACAGGGTGGTGGGCACTGAAGCTTTCTTT | CASSAWDRVVGTEAFF
- | TRBJ2-1 | TRBV4-1 | 14 | - | TGCGCCAGCAGCCAAGGATGGACGTCCAATGAGCAGTTCTTC | CASSQGWTSNEQFF
TRBD2 | TRBJ2-5 | TRBV7-9 | 12 | - | TGTGCCAGCAGTCCGGGGGGTCAGACCCAGTACTTC | CASSPGGQTQYF
- | TRBJ2-3 | TRBV5-1 | 14 | once | TGCGCCAGCAGCTCCCCTCAACTGACAGATACGCAGTATTTT | CASSSPQLTDTQYF
- | TRBJ2-7 | TRBV14 | 14 | - | TGTGCCAGCAGCCAAGATGTCGGATCCTACGAGCAGTACTTC | CASSQDVGSYEQYF
TRBD1 | TRBJ1-6 | TRBV27 | 14 | few | TGTGCCAGCAACCCGGACAGGGACGTTTCACCCCTCCACTTT | CASNPDRDVSPLHF
- | TRBJ2-7 | TRBV5-6 | 14 | - | TGTGCCAGCAGCTTTGAGCGAAACTCCTACGAGCAGTACTTC | CASSFERNSYEQYF
- | TRBJ2-5 | TRBV29-1 | 14 | - | TGCAGCGTTGTAAATGAGGAATACCAAGAGACCCAGTACTTC | CSVVNEEYQETQYF
TRBD2 | TRBJ2-1 | TRBV7-3 | 14 | - | TGTGCCAGCAGCTCGGGACTAGCGGGGGTTGGGCAGTTCTTC | CASSSGLAGVGQFF
- | TRBJ2-7 | TRBV6-1 | 13 | - | TGTGCCAGCAGTTCCCTAGACGACTACGAGCAGTACTTC | CASSSLDDYEQYF
- | TRBJ1-1 | TRBV19 | 13 | - | TGTGCCAGTAGTATCTCAGGGAACACTGAAGCTTTCTTT | CASSISGNTEAFF
- | TRBJ2-7 | TRBV5-1 | 16 | - | TGCGCCAGCAGCTTCCTTCCGGGACAAGGCTTTGGGGAGCAGTACTTC | CASSFLPGQGFGEQYF
TRBD2 | TRBJ2-1 | TRBV13 | 16 | - | TGTGCCAGCAGCAGAAAGCGGGGGAGCTCCTACAATGAGCAGTTCTTC | CASSRKRGSSYNEQFF
TRBD2 | TRBJ2-7 | TRBV29-1 | 13 | - | TGCAGCGTTGGACTAGCGGGGGGCTACGAGCAGTACTTC | CSVGLAGGYEQYF
- | TRBJ2-2 | TRBV7-9 | 14 | - | TGTGCCAGCAGCTTACCCAGGGCCACCGGGGAGCTGTTTTTT | CASSLPRATGELFF
TRBD1 | TRBJ1-1 | TRBV18 | 14 | - | TGTGCCAGCTCACCAGCTGGACAGGGCCTCGAAGCTTTCTTT | CASSPAGQGLEAFF
TRBD1 | TRBJ2-7 | TRBV5-1 | 15 | - | TGCGCCAGCCACCACCAGGGACAGGGGGCCTACGAGCAGTACTTC | CASHHQGQGAYEQYF
- | TRBJ2-1 | TRBV6-5 | 12 | - | TGTGCCAGCAGTATACTAGGGGATGAGCAGTTCTTC | CASSILGDEQFF